This TCR beta chain emerged from a study of vaccination effects on CD4 cells after COVID-19. Background on the study: Within the ViraFEST assay, antigen-specific CD4+ T cells underwent expansion with viral peptide pools prior to sequencing. Participants received two doses of either the BNT162b2 or mRNA-1273 vaccine. Study results and caveats: Cross-reactivity with common cold coronaviruses was shown by only 1 of 255 vaccine-induced clones in healthy vaccinees.

Remarks on this clone: What it recognizes is unknown.

Clones were read by immunoSEQ multiplex PCR, and TCRdb kept only the in-frame ones, dropping some. The sample has tens of thousands of clones, around 70% seen once. On roughly day 10 of culture, CD4+ T cells were separated out. Neither prior SARS-CoV-2 infection nor positive nucleocapsid antibodies were present in the vaccine recipients. This clonotype originated in a human donor who received a COVID-19 vaccine. The sample in question was CD4+ T cells from PBMCs cultured without peptide, obtained before COVID-19 vaccination.

The CDR3: CASSRTGVPLRNQPQHF. The CDR3 coding sequence is TGTGCCAGCAGTCGGACAGGGGTTCCGCTCCGCAATCAGCCCCAGCATTTT. The V gene is TRBV2, the J gene TRBJ1-5, with 9 bases lining up with TRBD1. This CDR3 is 17 amino acids long. Germline-derived CDR1 and CDR2 are SNHLY and FYNNEI. V dropped 5 bases and J dropped 2; count of bases not matched to a gene: 10.